The 10 T cell receptor beta chains in this list originate from one sample, sequenced in a study of shared clonotypes between healthy human individuals. Profiling relied on immunoSEQ multiplex PCR, and the TCRdb table lists in-frame clones only, not all of them. The sample lists about 490,000 clones; about three quarters were seen once. Sequenced: PBMCs. These receptor sequences come from a woman in her thirties or forties in good health. Some clones in this sample may be carry-over from other donors' samples.

This clone was recorded many times. The chain has TRBV30 and TRBJ2-1; D perhaps matches TRBD2 (6 bases). Germline CDR1 is GTSNPN and CDR2 is SVGIG (reference sequence). The ends were cut back, 3 bases at V and 5 bases at J, with 14 bases in the middle. The CDR3 extends over 14 amino acids. The CDR3 DNA follows: TGTGCCTGGAGCGCCTCCTGGGGGGACAATGAGCAGTTCTTC. Its translation is CAWSASWGDNEQFF.

There are many counts of this clone. The chain is built from TRBV25-1 and TRBJ2-3, with D hard to call. Looked up from germline, CDR1 is MGHDK and CDR2 is SYGVNS. Trimming left V 3 bases short and J 0 bases short, with 4 bases between. The CDR3 covers 13 residues. CDR3 nucleotides: TGTGCCAGCAGTGATTTTAGCACAGATACGCAGTATTTT. It specifies CASSDFSTDTQYF.

The chain combines TRBV2 with TRBJ2-1; D uncertain. The length of the CDR3 is 13 residues. Germline V gene lookup returns CDR1 SNHLY and CDR2 FYNNEI. V lost 3 bases, J lost 6 bases, and 9 bases lay in between. Here the CDR3 reads CASSETLVNEQFF. CDR3 sequence (DNA): TGTGCCAGCAGTGAGACTTTGGTCAATGAGCAGTTCTTC.

V gene TRBV6-5 combines with J gene TRBJ1-2; TRBD1 matches at 8 bases. This CDR3 spans 14 amino acids. CDR1 is MNHEY and CDR2 is SVGAGI in the germline V gene. V shed 4 bases, J shed 8 bases, and the junction held 9 bases outside the gene matches. DNA of the CDR3: TGTGCCAGCAGTTCAGACAGGGGATCAGGAGGCTACACCTTC. This encodes CASSSDRGSGGYTF.

This clone was seen only once. This specimen includes other DNA sequences encoding the same CDR3. The genes are TRBV27 and TRBJ2-1; 7 bases map to TRBD1. V shed 7 bases and J 6 bases; nucleotides not matched to a gene: 0. Germline V CDR1 and CDR2: MNHEY, SMNVEV (reference sequence). The CDR3 is 11 residues long. The CDR3 spells CASNRGNEQFF. The CDR3 bases are TGTGCCAGCAACAGGGGCAATGAGCAGTTCTTC.

This clone has more than one count but fewer than ten. V is TRBV5-1 and J is TRBJ2-2; 8 bases are a match to TRBD1. Germline V CDR1 and CDR2: SGHRS, YFSETQ. This CDR3 spans 15 amino acids. V lost 3 bases and J lost 4; bases outside the gene matches: 5. DNA of the CDR3: TGCGCCAGCAGCTGGACAGGGCTGGGCACCGGGGAGCTGTTTTTT. Translation: CASSWTGLGTGELFF.

The chain combines TRBV5-1 with TRBJ1-1; 8 nucleotides match TRBD1. The germline CDR1 and CDR2 sequences are SGHRS and YFSETQ. The CDR3 has 13 amino acids. Trimming at V came to 8 bases and at J to 4 bases, leaving 7 bases not matched to a gene. CDR3 bases: TGCGCCAGTAATCGACAGGGGAGCACTGAAGCTTTCTTT. Translated, it gives CASNRQGSTEAFF.

This sequence joins TRBV28 and TRBJ2-7; TRBD1 might be the D (5 bases). V was pared by 6 bases and J by 4 bases, with 16 bases between. From germline, CDR1 is MDHEN and CDR2 SYDVKM. This CDR3 is 14 amino acids long. CDR3 nucleotide sequence: TGTGCCAGCAGCCTAAGCCAAACAGGTTACGAGCAGTACTTC. Its protein product is CASSLSQTGYEQYF.

The chain uses TRBV7-9 and TRBJ2-1; 7 positions agree with TRBD2. CDR1 and CDR2 from the germline V gene are SEHNR and FQNEAQ (reference sequence). With V trimmed by 4 bases and J by 8 bases, 11 bases remained unmatched. The CDR3 is 15 residues long. Written as DNA, the CDR3 is TGTGCCAGCAGCTCCACCCGACTAGCATGGGATGAGCAGTTCTTC. Translated, it gives CASSSTRLAWDEQFF.

This chain uses TRBV5-4 with TRBJ2-2; D is possibly TRBD1 (5 bases). Trimming pared 4 bases from V and 0 bases from J, leaving 10 bases between. The CDR3 runs to 15 residues. The germline V gene has CDR1 SGHNT and CDR2 YYREEE (reference sequence). The CDR3 protein is CASSPKTANTGELFF. The DNA of the CDR3 is TGTGCCAGCAGCCCAAAGACAGCGAACACCGGGGAGCTGTTTTTT.